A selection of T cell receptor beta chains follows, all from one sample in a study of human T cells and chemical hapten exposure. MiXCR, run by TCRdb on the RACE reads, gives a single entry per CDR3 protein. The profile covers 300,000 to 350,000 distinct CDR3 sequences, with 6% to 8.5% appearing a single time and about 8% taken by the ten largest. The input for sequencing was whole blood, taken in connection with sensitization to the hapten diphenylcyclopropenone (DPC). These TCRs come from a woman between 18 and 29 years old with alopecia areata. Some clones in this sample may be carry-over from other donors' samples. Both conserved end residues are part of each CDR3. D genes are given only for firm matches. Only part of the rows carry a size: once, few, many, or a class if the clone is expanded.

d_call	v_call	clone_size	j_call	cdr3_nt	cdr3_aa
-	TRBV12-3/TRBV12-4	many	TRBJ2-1	TGTGCCAGCAGTCATAACGGGGGTCTCGAGGAGCAGTTCTTC	CASSHNGGLEEQFF
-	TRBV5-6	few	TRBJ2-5	TGTGCCAGCAGCGGAATGTTAGGGCAAGAGACCCAGTACTTC	CASSGMLGQETQYF
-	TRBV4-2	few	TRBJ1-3	TGTGCCAGCAGCCTCTCCGAGGCGGCGAGCTCTGGAAACACCATATATTTT	CASSLSEAASSGNTIYF
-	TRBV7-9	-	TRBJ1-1	TGTGCCAGCAGCTTAGCGGAATTAGGGGCTTTCTTT	CASSLAELGAFF
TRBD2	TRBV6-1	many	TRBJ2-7	TGTGCCAGCAGTGGCCGGGGGGTCTCCTACGAGCAGTACTTC	CASSGRGVSYEQYF
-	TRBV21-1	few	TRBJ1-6	TGTGCCACCCAGAACTGTAGCAGGGTCATTTCACCCCTCCACTTT	CATQNCSRVISPLHF
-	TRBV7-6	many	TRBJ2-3	TGTGCCAGCAGCCCCGACCACTGGGGGACAGATACGCAGTATTTT	CASSPDHWGTDTQYF
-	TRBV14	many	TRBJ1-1	TGTGCCAGCAGCCAAGATTGGAACACTGAAGCTTTCTTT	CASSQDWNTEAFF
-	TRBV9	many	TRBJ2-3	TGTGCCAGCAGCGCCCGTAGGGGGGACGCAGATACGCAGTATTTT	CASSARRGDADTQYF
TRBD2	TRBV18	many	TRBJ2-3	TGTGCCAGCTCACCACAAGCGGGGCGATCGGATACGCAGTATTTT	CASSPQAGRSDTQYF
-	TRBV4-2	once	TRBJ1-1	TGTGCCAGCAGCCAGGTAGACAAGGGGGGAACTGAAGCTTTCTTT	CASSQVDKGGTEAFF
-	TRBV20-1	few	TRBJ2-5	TGCAGTGCTAGAGATTACGTAGGCTCCCAAGAGACCCAGTACTTC	CSARDYVGSQETQYF
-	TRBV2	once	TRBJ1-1	TGTGCCAGCATGACCGATGCGAACACTGAAGCTTTCTTT	CASMTDANTEAFF
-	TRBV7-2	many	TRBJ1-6	TGTGCCAGCAGCTCCTACCCACAAGTTCCGGGTTCAAGTAATTCACCCCTCCACTTT	CASSSYPQVPGSSNSPLHF
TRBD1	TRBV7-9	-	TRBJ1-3	TGTGCCAGCAGCTATACAGGGGGTGGAAACACCATATATTTT	CASSYTGGGNTIYF
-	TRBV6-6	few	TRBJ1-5	TGTGCCAGCAGTTCCGGAACAGGAGCTTATAGCAATCAGCCCCAGCATTTT	CASSSGTGAYSNQPQHF
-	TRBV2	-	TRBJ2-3	TGTGCCAGCAGATTACCATGGGGGACGCAGTATTTT	CASRLPWGTQYF
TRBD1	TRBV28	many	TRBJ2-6	TGTGCCAGCAGTTTGATGCGGGACAGGGGACGACAGGGTGGGGCCAACGTCCTGACTTTC	CASSLMRDRGRQGGANVLTF
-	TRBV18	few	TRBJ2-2	TGTGCCAGCGGCGGGCAGGAGCTACTCCAGAACACCGGGGAGCTGTTTTTT	CASGGQELLQNTGELFF
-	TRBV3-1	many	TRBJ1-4	TGTGCCAGCAGCCAACGGGAAGGACTTAATGAAAAACTGTTTTTT	CASSQREGLNEKLFF
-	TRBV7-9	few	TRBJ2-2	TGTGCCAGCAGCTTAGGCCCGAACGCAGAGCCCGGGGAGCTGTTTTTT	CASSLGPNAEPGELFF
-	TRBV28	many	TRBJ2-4	TGTGCCAGCAGTTTTATACCAGGAGTGGGAGCCAAAAACATTCAGTACTTC	CASSFIPGVGAKNIQYF
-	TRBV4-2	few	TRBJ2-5	TGTGCCAGCAGCCAAGATGGGCGAGGGGGGCCGTGGCCGGCCCAGTACTTC	CASSQDGRGGPWPAQYF
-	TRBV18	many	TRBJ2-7	TGTGCCAGCTCACCGACGAGCTCCTACGAGCAGTACTTC	CASSPTSSYEQYF
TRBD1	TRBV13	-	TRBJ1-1	TGTGCCAGCAGCTCTTCCAGGGGGCTGATCACTGAAGCTTTCTTT	CASSSSRGLITEAFF
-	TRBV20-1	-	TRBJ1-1	TGCAGTGCTAGTGAGAAAGCTTTCTTT	CSASEKAFF
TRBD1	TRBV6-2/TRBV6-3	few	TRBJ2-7	TGTGCCAGCTCAGGGGGCGCAAGCAACGAGCAGTACTTC	CASSGGASNEQYF
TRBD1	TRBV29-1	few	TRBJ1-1	TGCAGCGTTCGACAGGGTGTAGGGGGAGAAGCTTTCTTT	CSVRQGVGGEAFF
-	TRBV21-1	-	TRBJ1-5	TGTGCCAGCAGCAAAGGGGGGACAGGGGGCGATCAGCCCCAGCATTTT	CASSKGGTGGDQPQHF
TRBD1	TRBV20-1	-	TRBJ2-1	TGCAGTGCTCCCGGACAGGGGAGTTCCGAGCAGTTCTTC	CSAPGQGSSEQFF
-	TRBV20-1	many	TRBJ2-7	TGCAGTGCTAGAGAGGATAAAGACAAGCAGTACTTC	CSAREDKDKQYF
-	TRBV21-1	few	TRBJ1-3	TGTGCCAGCAGCAAACGAGAGGGGGACGGAAACACCATATATTTT	CASSKREGDGNTIYF
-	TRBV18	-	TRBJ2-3	TGTGCCAGCTCCCGGGACACTTCGAAACCAATAAATACGCAGTATTTT	CASSRDTSKPINTQYF
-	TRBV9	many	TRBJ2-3	TGTGCCAGCAGCGTAGACGGGGGCCGTACGCAGTATTTT	CASSVDGGRTQYF
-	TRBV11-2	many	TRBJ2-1	TGTGCCAGCAGCTTAGGACCAGCCTACAATGAGCAGTTCTTC	CASSLGPAYNEQFF
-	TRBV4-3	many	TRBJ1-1	TGCGCCAGCAGCCAAGATGGTTGGGTAGCCGCTTTCTTT	CASSQDGWVAAFF
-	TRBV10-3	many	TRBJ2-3	TGTGCCATATGGGACACAACCCCAGATACGCAGTATTTT	CAIWDTTPDTQYF
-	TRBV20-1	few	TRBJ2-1	TGCAGTGCTAGATCTAACAGGGAAGGCAATGAGCAGTTCTTC	CSARSNREGNEQFF
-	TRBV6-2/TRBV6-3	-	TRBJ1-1	TGTGCCAGCAGTTACGGCCGGACGAGGGCTTTCTTT	CASSYGRTRAFF
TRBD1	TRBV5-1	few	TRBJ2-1	TGCGCCAGCCGGGACAGGGGTAACAATGAGCAGTTCTTC	CASRDRGNNEQFF
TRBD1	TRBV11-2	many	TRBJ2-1	TGTGCCAGCAGCTTATCAGGGGGCACGGTGTTGTCTTATGAGCAGTTCTTC	CASSLSGGTVLSYEQFF
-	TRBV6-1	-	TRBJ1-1	TGTGCCAGCAGTGAAGAGTTCACTGAAGCTTTCTTT	CASSEEFTEAFF
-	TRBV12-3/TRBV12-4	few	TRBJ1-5	TGTGCCAGCAGTGCCAACCCCAGGGTCGAGCAGCCCCAGCATTTT	CASSANPRVEQPQHF
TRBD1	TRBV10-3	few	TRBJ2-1	TGTGCCATCAACTCCGGGACAGGGGGCGTAGAGCAGTTCTTC	CAINSGTGGVEQFF
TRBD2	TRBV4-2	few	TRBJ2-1	TGTGCCAGCAGCCAGGGGCTAGCGGGGGGCTACTACAATGAGCAGTTCTTC	CASSQGLAGGYYNEQFF
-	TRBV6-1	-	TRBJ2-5	TGTGCCAGCAGTGAACTCCCCCAAGAGACCCAGTACTTC	CASSELPQETQYF
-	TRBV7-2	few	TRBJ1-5	TGTGCCAGCAGCTTAGCGCTTCAGGGAGGGAACCAGCCCCAGCATTTT	CASSLALQGGNQPQHF
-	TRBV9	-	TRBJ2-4	TGTGCCTCGTTGGCCCCGGAATGCGCCAAAAACATTCAGTACTTC	CASLAPECAKNIQYF
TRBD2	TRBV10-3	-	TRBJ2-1	TGTGCCATCAGTGCTCGGACTAGCGGGGGGGCTGATGAGCAGTTCTTC	CAISARTSGGADEQFF
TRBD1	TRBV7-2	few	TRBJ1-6	TGTGCCAGCAGCTTGACAGGGAGTAGATCACCCCTCCACTTT	CASSLTGSRSPLHF
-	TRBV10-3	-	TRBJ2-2	TGTGCCATCAGTGAACCCGCCTACACGTCGAACACCGGGGAGCTGTTTTTT	CAISEPAYTSNTGELFF